This T cell receptor beta chain was sequenced for a study of T cells after yellow fever vaccination. From germline, CDR1 is SEHNR and CDR2 FQNEAQ (reference sequence). CDR3 length equals 11 residues. Losses at the gene ends were 4 bases for V and 12 bases for J; bases not matched to a gene: 2. This clonotype was detected a few times. The study made its TCR cDNA through 5'RACE template switching. That step introduced a universal primer site along with UMIs. TCRdb ran MiXCR on the 5' RACE reads and lists one entry per CDR3 protein. The sample records 450,000 to 600,000 distinct CDR3 sequences, around 16% being singletons.

J is TRBJ2-1 and V is TRBV7-9; 8 positions match TRBD2. Sequenced material: PBMCs, taken 4 to 6 days after the first yellow fever vaccination. This TCR derives from a man aged 18 to 30 who received the YFV17D yellow fever vaccine. Here the CDR3 reads CASSSLAGQFF. The CDR3 DNA sequence: TGTGCCAGCAGCTCTCTAGCGGGGCAGTTCTTC.